One sample yielded the 26 T cell receptor beta chains listed below, sequenced in a study of cytomegalovirus exposure and HLA in healthy donors. Both 60 Vbeta primers and 13 Jbeta primers went into the PCR. Sequenced by immunoSEQ multiplex PCR; TCRdb stores in-frame clones only, minus some. The sample records under 200,000 clones, 80% to 85% being singletons. The sequencing sample was made of PBMCs. The receptor set was obtained from a human donor in good health.

The V and J genes are TRBV20-1 and TRBJ1-6; D is possibly TRBD1 (5 bases). CDR1 and CDR2 from the germline V gene are DFQATT and SNEGSKA (reference sequence). Deletions cut 5 bases from V and 15 bases from J, with 14 bases between. The CDR3 has 11 residues. CDR3 DNA: TGCAGTGCTGGGGGGGAAGGGAACCTCCACTTT. Its protein product is CSAGGEGNLHF.

CDR3 sequence (DNA): TGCGCCAGCCTCTTGACGGGTAGCGCGGGCACAGATACGCAGTATTTT. It yields the protein CASLLTGSAGTDTQYF. This sequence joins TRBV5-1 and TRBJ2-3; D possibly corresponds to TRBD2 (5 bases). Deletions cut 7 bases from V and 1 base from J, with 19 bases between. The CDR3 length is 16 residues. Germline V CDR1 and CDR2: SGHRS, YFSETQ.

This clone was seen a single time. This chain links TRBV7-9 with TRBJ2-1; 8 bases map to TRBD2. This CDR3 contains 16 residues. V was clipped by 5 bases and J by 6 bases; unmatched bases: 12. CDR1 is SEHNR and CDR2 is FQNEAQ in the germline V gene (reference sequence). Here the CDR3 reads CASSPRGSGEINEQFF. DNA of the CDR3: TGTGCCAGCAGCCCCCGGGGTAGCGGGGAGATCAATGAGCAGTTCTTC. Together with reference TRBV7-9 and TRBJ2-1, the CDR3 gives the full variable domain: DTGVSQNPRHKITKRGQNVTFRCDPISEHNRLYWYRQTLGQGPEFLTYFQNEAQLEKSRLLSDRFSAERPKGSFSTLEIQRTEQGDSAMYLCASSPRGSGEINEQFFGPGTRLTVL.

The chain carries TRBV7-9 and TRBJ1-2; 7 nucleotides agree with TRBD1. Looked up from germline, CDR1 is SEHNR and CDR2 is FQNEAQ (reference sequence). V gave up 2 bases and J gave up 7 bases; unmatched junction bases: 1. This CDR3 comprises 12 residues. CDR3 nucleotide sequence: TGTGCCAGCAGCTTATCAGGGGGTGGCTACACCTTC. It translates to CASSLSGGGYTF. The whole variable domain, filled in from reference TRBV7-9 and TRBJ1-2, reads DTGVSQNPRHKITKRGQNVTFRCDPISEHNRLYWYRQTLGQGPEFLTYFQNEAQLEKSRLLSDRFSAERPKGSFSTLEIQRTEQGDSAMYLCASSLSGGGYTFGSGTRLTVV.

The chain carries TRBV18 and TRBJ2-7, with 9 positions matching TRBD1. The CDR3 extends over 13 amino acids. Trimming removed 6 bases from V and 10 bases from J; junction bases left unmatched: 10. Germline V gives CDR1 KGHSH, CDR2 LQKENI. CDR3 nucleotides: TGTGCCAGCTCCCCCGCCCGGGACAGGGATCAGTACTTC. Translating it yields CASSPARDRDQYF.

The rearrangement uses TRBV5-1 and TRBJ2-2; 12 bases map to TRBD1. CDR3 length equals 15 residues. Germline lookup yields CDR1 SGHRS and CDR2 YFSETQ. V shed 4 bases, J shed 7 bases, and the junction held 5 bases outside the gene matches. CDR3 amino acids: CASSPGTGGIGELFF. The DNA for the CDR3 is TGCGCCAGCAGCCCAGGGACAGGGGGCATCGGGGAGCTGTTTTTT.

The V gene is TRBV7-3, the J gene TRBJ2-2, with D unresolved. V lost 2 bases to trimming and J lost 4 bases, with 2 bases between them. CDR3 length equals 12 residues. The germline gives CDR1 SGHTA, CDR2 FQGTGA. The CDR3 region is CASSLLTGELFF. In nucleotides, the CDR3 is TGTGCCAGCAGCTTACTCACCGGGGAGCTGTTTTTT.

Points on this clone: The junction differs from germline at one of its ends, possibly a read error. The V and J genes are TRBV7-7 and TRBJ2-6, with 10 positions matching TRBD1. CDR3 length: 18 amino acids. The V gene's germline CDR1 is SSHAT and CDR2 FNYEAQ (reference sequence). The CDR3 loop is CASSSGTGVDSGANVLTF. In DNA form, the CDR3 reads TGTGCTAGCAGCTCCGGGACAGGGGTCGACTCTGGGGCCAACGTCCTGACTTTC. Using reference TRBV7-7 and TRBJ2-6 for the parts outside the CDR3, the full variable domain is GAGVSQSPRYKVTKRGQDVTLRCDPISSHATLYWYQQALGQGPEFLTYFNYEAQPDKSGLPSDRFSAERPEGSISTLTIQRTEQRDSAMYRCASSSGTGVDSGANVLTFGAGSRLTVL.

The chain joins TRBV9 to TRBJ2-3, with 10 bases identical to TRBD1. Germline-derived CDR1 and CDR2 are SGDLS and YYNGEE. With V trimmed by 3 bases and J by 4 bases, 8 bases remained unmatched. The CDR3 loop spans 16 amino acids. CDR3: CASSGWETGGADTQYF. The CDR3 DNA reads TGTGCCAGCAGCGGCTGGGAGACAGGGGGCGCAGATACGCAGTATTTT. The full variable domain, its missing parts supplied by reference TRBV9 and TRBJ2-3, is DSGVTQTPKHLITATGQRVTLRCSPRSGDLSVYWYQQSLDQGLQFLIQYYNGEERAKGNILERFSAQQFPDLHSELNLSSLELGDSALYFCASSGWETGGADTQYFGPGTRLTVL.

V and J are TRBV7-2 and TRBJ1-1, with D perhaps matching TRBD1 (5 bases). The CDR3 totals 15 residues. The V end was cut by 5 bases, the J end by 0 bases, with 13 bases between. Germline V gives CDR1 SGHTA, CDR2 FQGNSA. Here the CDR3 DNA reads TGTGCCAGCAGCCTATCAGGGCACGTGAACACTGAAGCTTTCTTT. Translating gives CASSLSGHVNTEAFF.

The chain combines TRBV2 with TRBJ2-5; TRBD2 matches at 10 bases. Trimming removed 3 bases from V and 1 base from J; junction bases left unmatched: 2. CDR1 and CDR2 (germline): SNHLY, FYNNEI. The CDR3 contains 15 residues. DNA for the CDR3: TGTGCCAGCAGTGAGGAGCGGGGGGGCCAAGAGACCCAGTACTTC. Translation: CASSEERGGQETQYF.

This clone has a single count. This chain uses TRBV10-3 with TRBJ2-6; 7 bases agree with TRBD1. The CDR3 is made up of 15 amino acids. The germline CDR1 and CDR2 sequences are ENHRY and SYGVKD. Germline trimming cut 11 bases from V and 0 bases from J; bases unmatched to any gene: 7. The CDR3 loop reads CAVQGERSGANVLTF. The CDR3 DNA reads TGTGCCGTGCAGGGGGAACGCTCTGGGGCCAACGTCCTGACTTTC.

This clone has just a few counts. The rearrangement joins TRBV28 to TRBJ1-1, with a weak D call TRBD1 (5 bases). The CDR3 runs to 15 residues. Germline values: CDR1 MDHEN, CDR2 SYDVKM. The V and J ends lost 6 bases and 4 bases respectively, with 18 bases between them. The CDR3 DNA follows: TGTGCCAGCAGCCTCCGGACGGGAGGGGTCACTGAAGCTTTCTTT. It yields the protein CASSLRTGGVTEAFF.

This clone was observed once. The chain links TRBV9 to TRBJ2-1; tentative D call: TRBD2 (5 bases). The CDR3 length is 12 residues. The germline CDR1 and CDR2 sequences are SGDLS and YYNGEE. Trimming took 0 bases from V and 10 from J, leaving 8 bases between them. The CDR3 region is CASSVEGGEQFF. The CDR3 DNA reads TGTGCCAGCAGCGTAGAGGGCGGGGAGCAGTTCTTC.

The CDR3 here is CASSLTGVGELFF. In DNA form, the CDR3 reads TGTGCCAGCAGCTTAACGGGAGTCGGGGAGCTGTTTTTT. The chain couples TRBV7-3 to TRBJ2-2; possible D gene TRBD2, 5 bases. CDR3 length equals 13 residues. Per germline, CDR1 SGHTA and CDR2 FQGTGA. Trimming took 0 bases from V and 7 from J, leaving 6 bases between them.

The chain joins TRBV29-1 to TRBJ2-3; 9 bases match TRBD1. Germline trimming cut 6 bases from V and 3 bases from J; bases unmatched to any gene: 4. This CDR3 is 13 amino acids long. Germline CDR1 and CDR2: SQVTM and ANQGSEA. The CDR3 here is CSVGTGRTDTQYF. The CDR3 DNA is TGCAGCGTCGGGACAGGGCGAACAGATACGCAGTATTTT.

V and J are TRBV25-1 and TRBJ1-5; TRBD1 matches at 9 bases. With 4 bases clipped from V and 6 bases from J, the junction kept 13 bases outside the gene matches. The CDR3 has 17 amino acids. The germline V gene has CDR1 MGHDK and CDR2 SYGVNS. Here the CDR3 reads CASSGSVGQGSGQPQHF. CDR3 sequence (DNA): TGTGCCAGCAGTGGGTCAGTGGGACAGGGAAGCGGTCAGCCCCAGCATTTT.

The chain is built from TRBV6-6 and TRBJ1-4, with 9 bases identical to TRBD1. This CDR3 is built from 14 residues. J was trimmed by 7 bases and V by 6 bases; bases with no gene match: 6. Germline CDR1 is MNHNY and CDR2 is SVGAGI (reference sequence). In nucleotides, the CDR3 is TGTGCCAGCAGCCCCGGACAGGGGCTTGAAAAACTGTTTTTT. Translation gives CASSPGQGLEKLFF.

The chain is built from TRBV7-9 and TRBJ2-5, with 8 bases fitting TRBD2. The CDR3 covers 15 residues. V lost 3 bases and J lost 5; bases outside the gene matches: 8. Germline lookup yields CDR1 SEHNR and CDR2 FQNEAQ (reference sequence). For the CDR3, the DNA is TGTGCCAGCAGCTTTGCCGGGACTAGTTTGGAGACCCAGTACTTC. Amino acids: CASSFAGTSLETQYF.

This chain connects TRBV11-3 to TRBJ2-3, with 12 bases identical to TRBD2. Per the germline V gene, CDR1 is SGHNT and CDR2 is YENEEA. V lost 5 bases, J lost 0 bases, and 3 bases stayed unmatched. CDR3 length equals 16 residues. The CDR3: CASSRGLAGSTDTQYF. DNA of the CDR3: TGTGCCAGCAGCAGAGGACTAGCGGGGAGCACAGATACGCAGTATTTT.

This chain joins TRBV25-1 and TRBJ2-3; perhaps TRBD1 as D (5 bases). The CDR3 is 15 amino acids. V was shortened by 2 bases and J by 0 bases, with 9 bases between the two germline ends. Germline V gene sequence: CDR1 MGHDK, CDR2 SYGVNS. The CDR3 DNA reads as TGTGCCAGCAGTGAAGACAGTACCAGCACAGATACGCAGTATTTT. Residues: CASSEDSTSTDTQYF.

The chain combines TRBV11-3 with TRBJ2-1; weak D call: TRBD2 (7 bases). CDR3 size: 13 residues. With 5 bases removed from V and 12 bases from J, the gap between germline ends came to 17 bases. The V gene's germline CDR1 is SGHNT and CDR2 YENEEA. CDR3 sequence (DNA): TGTGCCAGCAGCACACAGGGAGGGGGGGGGCAGTTCTTC. It is translated as CASSTQGGGGQFF.

The CDR3 reads CASSLGSGGLGDTQYF. As DNA, the CDR3 is TGCGCCAGCAGCTTGGGAAGCGGGGGGTTGGGAGATACGCAGTATTTT. V gene TRBV5-1 combines with J gene TRBJ2-3, with 9 bases fitting TRBD2. V lost 0 bases, J lost 5 bases, and 7 bases stayed unmatched. Germline-derived CDR1 and CDR2 are SGHRS and YFSETQ. The CDR3 runs to 16 residues.

In its sample, this clone was seen once. The chain is built from TRBV13 and TRBJ2-7; D perhaps matches TRBD1 (6 bases). This CDR3 has 15 residues. The germline V and J ends were trimmed by 5 bases and 3 bases, with 17 bases remaining between them. Germline loops: CDR1 PRHDT, CDR2 FYEKMQ (reference sequence). CDR3 bases: TGTGCCAGCAGCCCCAAAGGCGAGGGGGTCTACGAGCAGTACTTC. Translated: CASSPKGEGVYEQYF.

The rearrangement links TRBV15 to TRBJ2-3; TRBD1 aligns across 9 bases. The CDR3 length is 16 residues. The V gene end was trimmed by 3 bases and the J gene end by 1 base; junction bases not matched to a gene: 5. CDR1 and CDR2 (germline): LNHNV, YYDKDF (reference sequence). This CDR3 is CATSRGQGMGTDTQYF. CDR3 DNA sequence: TGTGCCACCAGCAGGGGACAGGGTATGGGCACAGATACGCAGTATTTT.

This rearrangement joins TRBV2 to TRBJ2-5; 8 bases align to TRBD2. The V gene end was trimmed by 2 bases and the J gene end by 4 bases; junction bases not matched to a gene: 15. The CDR3 is made up of 18 amino acids. Germline assignment: CDR1 SNHLY and CDR2 FYNNEI. The chain's CDR3 is CASSENYPRGLGGETQYF. In DNA, the CDR3 is TGTGCCAGCAGTGAAAACTACCCTAGGGGACTAGGGGGAGAGACCCAGTACTTC.